The clone carrying this T cell receptor beta chain was counted at least ten times. Treg sorting used a CD4+CD25+CD127-/low gate. TCRdb re-called the 5' RACE reads through MiXCR, storing one row per CDR3 protein. The sample includes about 32,000 distinct CDR3 sequences, 27% of them seen just once. CDR1 is SGHTA and CDR2 is FQGTGA in the germline V gene. V lost 0 bases to trimming and J lost 14 bases, with 17 bases between them. The CDR3 extends over 14 amino acids. The TCR comes from a female donor with breast cancer. J is TRBJ2-1 and V is TRBV7-3, with D unclear. The material sequenced was tumor-infiltrating Tregs sorted from the breast tumor. CDR3 coding DNA: TGTGCCAGCAGCTTAACGGGCCCAGCGCTTGTCGAGTTCTTC. It translates to CASSLTGPALVEFF.